This T cell receptor (beta chain) is from a study of control samples from healthy donors and cancer patients. TCRdb keeps only in-frame clones here, not all; method: immunoSEQ multiplex PCR. This sample carries 24,000 or so clones, roughly 91% of them seen once, and the ten largest clones take roughly 13%. The V and J ends lost 7 bases and 11 bases respectively, with 20 bases between them. The CDR3 has 13 amino acids. The germline CDR1 and CDR2 sequences are MNHEY and SMNVEV (reference sequence). Material: PBMCs. The TCR originated in a man aged 45-65 years with lung cancer. The chain carries TRBV27 and TRBJ1-1; D is ambiguous. The CDR3 coding sequence is TGTGCCAGCATCGAACGGACGGTTGGAGGGGCTTTCTTT. Its translation: CASIERTVGGAFF.